These 8 T cell receptor beta chains originate from one sample sequenced in a study of blood T cells in healthy people across ages. Sample-barcoded 5' priming and a J-beta primer mix drove a second PCR of roughly 6 to 12 cycles. Using its own MiXCR run on the 5' RACE reads, TCRdb lists one record per CDR3 protein. The sample gives 1 million to 1.2 million distinct CDR3 sequences, approximately 38% of which show up once; around 14% is in the top ten. The sample comprised blood. These receptors were obtained from a man between 18 and 35 years old in good health.

This clonotype was seen a few times. This chain uses TRBV5-1 with TRBJ2-3; D is unclear. The CDR3 contains 15 residues. Germline CDR1 SGHRS, CDR2 YFSETQ. V lost 6 bases and J lost 0, with 14 bases in between. Here the CDR3 DNA reads TGCGCCAGCACCTCTAGGCCGGGTAGCACAGATACGCAGTATTTT. The encoded protein is CASTSRPGSTDTQYF.

The chain combines TRBV5-6 with TRBJ2-1; 7 bases line up with TRBD1. The CDR3 totals 16 residues. The V gene's germline CDR1 is SGHDT and CDR2 YYEEEE. Trimming took 0 bases from V and 1 from J; bases not matched to a gene: 4. The CDR3 bases are TGTGCCAGCAGCTTGGGGACAGGTTTGTCCTACAATGAGCAGTTCTTC. Its protein product is CASSLGTGLSYNEQFF.

This clonotype was counted ten times or more. This chain links TRBV10-3 with TRBJ1-2, with D maybe TRBD1 (6 bases). Germline CDR1 is ENHRY and CDR2 is SYGVKD. This CDR3 is 14 amino acids long. V shed 7 bases and J shed 2 bases, with 14 bases lying between them. Written as DNA, the CDR3 is TGTGCCATCAATCCGGACAGAGAAAACTATGGCTACACCTTC. Protein: CAINPDRENYGYTF.

This chain uses TRBV7-2 with TRBJ2-3, with 9 bases identical to TRBD2. The CDR3 contains 16 residues. The germline CDR1 and CDR2 sequences are SGHTA and FQGNSA. The V segment lost 5 bases and the J segment 3 bases; nucleotides outside the gene matches: 9. The CDR3 DNA reads TGTGCCAGCAGCCTAAGGGGTAGCGGGGGAACAGATACGCAGTATTTT. Protein: CASSLRGSGGTDTQYF. The whole variable domain, remainder taken from reference TRBV7-2 and TRBJ2-3, is GAGVSQSPSNKVTEKGKDVELRCDPISGHTALYWYRQSLGQGLEFLIYFQGNSAPDKSGLPSDRFSAERTGGSVSTLTIQRTQQEDSAVYLCASSLRGSGGTDTQYFGPGTRLTVL.

This clonotype was counted between two and nine times. The chain employs TRBV3-1 and TRBJ2-1, with 11 nucleotides matching TRBD2. The CDR3 has 17 amino acids. Germline lookup yields CDR1 LGHDT and CDR2 YNNKEL (reference sequence). V gave up 3 bases and J gave up 1 base; unmatched junction bases: 5. The CDR3: CASSHLAGGSSYNEQFF. The CDR3 DNA sequence: TGTGCCAGCAGCCACCTAGCGGGGGGTAGTTCCTACAATGAGCAGTTCTTC.

The chain carries TRBV6-1 and TRBJ2-7; D call uncertain. Germline assignment: CDR1 MNHNS and CDR2 SASEGT. CDR3 length: 15 amino acids. With 7 bases removed from V and 0 bases from J, the gap between germline ends came to 16 bases. The CDR3 bases are TGTGCCAGCAACCGGGCTTTCAGGAGCTCCTACGAGCAGTACTTC. Residues: CASNRAFRSSYEQYF.

This clonotype came up a few times. V usage is TRBV13 and J usage is TRBJ2-4; tentatively, D is TRBD1 or TRBD2 (5 bases each). The germline V gene has CDR1 PRHDT and CDR2 FYEKMQ (reference sequence). V was cut by 1 base and J by 2 bases, with 9 bases left in between. This CDR3 spans 15 amino acids. In nucleotides, the CDR3 is TGTGCCAGCAGCTTAGAAGAGGGGTCCAAAAACATTCAGTACTTC. Translated: CASSLEEGSKNIQYF.

V and J are TRBV20-1 and TRBJ2-1; 10 nucleotides agree with TRBD2. Germline V gene data show CDR1 as DFQATT and CDR2 as SNEGSKA (reference sequence). V lost 6 bases, J lost 5 bases, and 16 bases stayed unmatched. This CDR3 region has 17 residues. CDR3 sequence reads: CSASLTQLAGVDNEQFF. Written as DNA, the CDR3 is TGCAGTGCCAGCCTTACACAGCTAGCGGGGGTCGACAATGAGCAGTTCTTC.